This entry lists 4 T cell receptor beta chains sequenced from one sample in a study of blood T cell repertoires in COVID-19. Assay: immunoSEQ multiplex PCR; the TCRdb copy retains only in-frame clones and omits some. The repertoire consists of roughly 260,000 clones, with nearly 90% occurring once and the leading ten covering 2.1%. The specimen was peripheral blood. Receptors originate from a woman aged 40 to 55 who had recovered from COVID-19.

The genes are TRBV19 and TRBJ2-1; D ambiguous. V was trimmed by 5 bases and J by 1 base, leaving 12 bases between them. The CDR3 loop spans 15 amino acids. CDR1 is LNHDA and CDR2 is SQIVND in the germline V gene (reference sequence). This chain's CDR3 is CASSPASRSYNEQFF. CDR3 bases: TGTGCCAGTAGTCCCGCCAGCAGGTCCTACAATGAGCAGTTCTTC.

The rearrangement links TRBV2 to TRBJ2-2; 8 nucleotides align to TRBD1. Germline V CDR1 and CDR2: SNHLY, FYNNEI. Germline trimming cut 5 bases from V and 6 bases from J; bases unmatched to any gene: 11. The CDR3 is 16 amino acids. This CDR3 reads CASSHFVTGVPGELFF. DNA of the CDR3: TGTGCCAGCAGTCATTTCGTGACAGGGGTTCCCGGGGAGCTGTTTTTT. The variable domain in full, completed from reference TRBV2 and TRBJ2-2, reads EPEVTQTPSHQVTQMGQEVILRCVPISNHLYFYWYRQILGQKVEFLVSFYNNEISEKSEIFDDQFSVERPDGSNFTLKIRSTKLEDSAMYFCASSHFVTGVPGELFFGEGSRLTVL.

The J gene is TRBJ2-3, the V gene TRBV7-6; 10 nucleotides align to TRBD2. The CDR3 runs 16 residues. The ends lost 5 bases at V and 2 bases at J; junction bases unmatched: 7. Germline CDR1 and CDR2: SGHVS and FNYEAQ. The CDR3 spells CASSHQAGGFTDTQYF. The CDR3 DNA sequence: TGTGCCAGCAGCCATCAAGCGGGGGGGTTCACAGATACGCAGTATTTT.

This chain links TRBV6-5 with TRBJ2-1; TRBD1 aligns across 8 bases. Germline CDR1 reads MNHEY; CDR2 reads SVGAGI. CDR3 length equals 15 residues. V gave up 0 bases and J gave up 5 bases; unmatched junction bases: 3. The CDR3 sequence: CASSYSNRGDNEQFF. CDR3 DNA sequence: TGTGCCAGCAGTTACTCGAACAGGGGGGACAATGAGCAGTTCTTC.